One and the same sample provided the 27 T cell receptor beta chains below, sequenced in a study of CD8+ T cells in alopecia areata. Extracted from the samples, RNA was reverse transcribed into cDNA to serve as the sequencing template. The method was immunoSEQ multiplex PCR; TCRdb's version includes in-frame clones alone and lacks a portion of them. The data contain some 130,000 clones, more than 40% of them singletons. The sequences come from CD8+ T cells sorted from blood, collected at week 0. The receptors derive from a human donor with alopecia areata.

The chain is built from TRBV10-3 and TRBJ1-1, with TRBD1 matching 7 bases. Trimming at V came to 10 bases and at J to 7 bases, leaving 9 bases not matched to a gene. The CDR3 extends over 12 amino acids. Germline V lookup: CDR1 ENHRY, CDR2 SYGVKD. The CDR3 here is CATGDRGNEAFF. In DNA, the CDR3 is TGTGCCACTGGGGACAGAGGTAATGAAGCTTTCTTT.

The chain has TRBV7-6 and TRBJ2-5; a possible D gene is TRBD1 (5 bases). V lost 2 bases to trimming and J lost 5 bases, with 21 bases between them. CDR1 and CDR2 from the germline V gene are SGHVS and FNYEAQ. CDR3 length: 17 amino acids. DNA for the CDR3: TGTGCCAGCAGCTTACGCTCGACAGACGCTCTGAGGGAGACCCAGTACTTC. It codes for CASSLRSTDALRETQYF.

This clone came up a few times. This chain joins TRBV7-9 and TRBJ2-5; 7 positions match TRBD2. V lost 1 base to trimming and J lost 5 bases; unmatched junction nucleotides: 4. CDR1 and CDR2 (germline): SEHNR, FQNEAQ (reference sequence). There are 14 residues in the CDR3. The CDR3 DNA is TGTGCCAGCAGCTTAGGGGGTAGCGGGGAGACCCAGTACTTC. It yields the protein CASSLGGSGETQYF.

Concerning this clone: Other nucleotide sequences in the sample specify the same CDR3. CDR3 in amino acids: CASSVTGELFF. In DNA form, the CDR3 reads TGTGCCAGCAGCGTGACCGGGGAGCTGTTTTTT. The chain joins TRBV5-6 to TRBJ2-2, with D uncertain. The CDR3 runs to 11 residues. V lost 4 bases to trimming and J lost 5 bases, with 3 bases between them. The germline gives CDR1 SGHDT, CDR2 YYEEEE.

A note on this clone: The junction differs from germline at one of its ends, possibly a read error. This same CDR3 is encoded by further DNA sequences in the sample. The J gene is TRBJ2-5, the V gene TRBV29-1, with 9 bases aligning to TRBD2. The CDR3 loop spans 14 amino acids. From germline, CDR1 is SQVTM and CDR2 ANQGSEA. DNA for the CDR3: TGCAGCGTCGAAGGGCGGGGGGGCCAGGAGACCCAGTACTTC. Translated, it gives CSVEGRGGQETQYF.

The chain employs TRBV30 and TRBJ1-6, with 8 bases fitting TRBD1. Unmatched junction bases numbered 5, after V lost 3 bases and J lost 4 bases. Germline CDR1 and CDR2: GTSNPN and SVGIG (reference sequence). The CDR3 covers 15 residues. CDR3 coding DNA: TGTGCCTGGAGACCCGGACAGGGTTATAATTCACCCCTCCACTTT. Protein product: CAWRPGQGYNSPLHF.

The gene calls are TRBV7-9 and TRBJ1-1; D unresolved. CDR3 length: 14 residues. Per germline, CDR1 SEHNR and CDR2 FQNEAQ (reference sequence). V dropped 4 bases and J dropped 5 bases, with 14 bases sitting between them. As DNA, the CDR3 is TGTGCCAGCAGCTACCGCGGAACTGGGACTGAAGCTTTCTTT. Its translation is CASSYRGTGTEAFF.

This chain joins TRBV7-2 and TRBJ2-3; 12 nucleotides match TRBD2. This CDR3 contains 15 residues. V lost 5 bases, J lost 6 bases, and 6 bases stayed unmatched. From germline, CDR1 is SGHTA and CDR2 FQGNSA. The CDR3 nucleotides read TGTGCCAGCAGCCATCTAGCGGGGGGGCAGGATACGCAGTATTTT. Amino acid sequence: CASSHLAGGQDTQYF.

In this sample, this clone turned up a few times. The CDR3 DNA reads TGTGCCAGCAGCTTGGGGGACAGTTTCTACGAGCAGTACTTC. Translation: CASSLGDSFYEQYF. The J gene is TRBJ2-7, the V gene TRBV5-6; TRBD1 matches 7 bases. The CDR3 runs to 14 residues. CDR1 and CDR2 (germline): SGHDT, YYEEEE. V shed 0 bases, J shed 3 bases, and the junction held 3 bases outside the gene matches.

The sample holds a few counts of this clone. At the DNA level, this CDR3 is encoded by other sequences in the same sample as well. V usage is TRBV5-1 and J usage is TRBJ1-6; D is unclear. V was pared by 1 base and J by 7 bases, with 9 bases between. There are 14 residues in the CDR3. CDR1 and CDR2 from the germline V gene are SGHRS and YFSETQ. CDR3 in amino acids: CASSLWQANSPLHF. The CDR3 DNA follows: TGCGCCAGCAGCTTGTGGCAGGCAAATTCACCCCTCCACTTT. Full variable domain (missing parts from reference TRBV5-1 and TRBJ1-6): KAGVTQTPRYLIKTRGQQVTLSCSPISGHRSVSWYQQTPGQGLQFLFEYFSETQRNKGNFPGRFSGRQFSNSRSEMNVSTLELGDSALYLCASSLWQANSPLHFGNGTRLTVT.

This chain links TRBV11-2 with TRBJ2-1; no definite D call. There are 11 residues in the CDR3. Germline CDR1 SGHAT, CDR2 FQNNGV. V lost 1 base, J lost 10 bases, and 5 bases lay in between. The CDR3 reads CASSLATEQFF. For the CDR3, the DNA is TGTGCCAGCAGCTTAGCGACAGAGCAGTTCTTC. Full variable domain (remainder filled in from reference TRBV11-2 and TRBJ2-1): EAGVAQSPRYKIIEKRQSVAFWCNPISGHATLYWYQQILGQGPKLLIQFQNNGVVDDSQLPKDRFSAERLKGVDSTLKIQPAKLEDSAVYLCASSLATEQFFGPGTRLTVL.

The chain combines TRBV2 with TRBJ2-7; D is possibly TRBD1 (6 bases). The germline V gene encodes CDR1 SNHLY and CDR2 FYNNEI. The CDR3 spans 13 residues. Trimming removed 7 bases from V and 7 bases from J, with 17 bases in between. The CDR3 coding sequence is TGTGCCAGCATCACAGGGTACTCGAGTGAGCAGTACTTC. This encodes CASITGYSSEQYF.

The V call is TRBV5-1, the J call TRBJ1-6; D ambiguous. The CDR3 extends over 15 amino acids. Germline CDR1 is SGHRS and CDR2 is YFSETQ. Deletions cut 7 bases from V and 0 bases from J, with 11 bases between. The CDR3 loop reads CASGVGSSYNSPLHF. The CDR3 coding sequence is TGCGCCAGCGGAGTTGGGAGCTCCTATAATTCACCCCTCCACTTT.

The chain combines TRBV6-5 with TRBJ2-2; a possible D gene is TRBD1 (6 bases). The ends were cut back, 4 bases at V and 4 bases at J, with 7 bases in the middle. Germline loops: CDR1 MNHEY, CDR2 SVGAGI. The CDR3 sequence is 13 residues long. This CDR3 reads CASSLGATGELFF. DNA for the CDR3: TGTGCCAGCAGTTTGGGGGCCACCGGGGAGCTGTTTTTT.

V and J are TRBV9 and TRBJ1-5; D gene unclear. CDR3 length: 17 amino acids. The germline CDR1 and CDR2 sequences are SGDLS and YYNGEE. V was cut by 4 bases and J by 0 bases, with 17 bases left in between. CDR3 sequence (DNA): TGTGCCAGCAGCCGAGGTGAAGAGAAATATAGCAATCAGCCCCAGCATTTT. Its protein product is CASSRGEEKYSNQPQHF.

The table lists this clone with a few counts. This chain uses TRBV5-1 with TRBJ1-2; 7 positions agree with TRBD1. This CDR3 is 16 amino acids long. V gave up 4 bases and J gave up 4 bases; unmatched junction bases: 13. Germline CDR1 and CDR2: SGHRS and YFSETQ. For the CDR3, the DNA is TGCGCCAGCAGCCCGGAGATACAGGGGCCACTCTATGGCTACACCTTC. Amino acid sequence: CASSPEIQGPLYGYTF.

The chain joins TRBV7-9 to TRBJ1-1, with a weak D call TRBD1 (5 bases). Trimming took 1 base from V and 9 from J, leaving 12 bases between them. CDR3 length equals 13 residues. Germline-derived CDR1 and CDR2 are SEHNR and FQNEAQ (reference sequence). In DNA, the CDR3 is TGTGCCAGCAGCTTAGTAGGGGAGGTTCAAGCTTTCTTT. It is translated as CASSLVGEVQAFF.

This clone was detected only once. The chain is built from TRBV29-1 and TRBJ1-4, with a tentative D call TRBD1 (6 bases). The CDR3 has 12 residues. V gave up 5 bases and J gave up 8 bases, with 12 bases separating them. CDR1 and CDR2 from the germline V gene are SQVTM and ANQGSEA. This CDR3 is CSVTGFREKLFF. CDR3 nucleotide sequence: TGCAGCGTTACAGGGTTCCGCGAAAAACTGTTTTTT.

V gene TRBV25-1 combines with J gene TRBJ2-1, with D unresolved. V was shortened by 1 base and J by 5 bases, with 3 bases between the two germline ends. There are 12 residues in the CDR3. Germline CDR1 MGHDK, CDR2 SYGVNS. CDR3 sequence: CASSEFDNEQFF. CDR3 in DNA: TGTGCCAGCAGTGAATTTGACAATGAGCAGTTCTTC.

The gene calls are TRBV5-1 and TRBJ2-7, with D tentatively TRBD2 (6 bases). CDR3 length: 14 amino acids. Trimming pared 0 bases from V and 2 bases from J, leaving 9 bases between. The germline V gene has CDR1 SGHRS and CDR2 YFSETQ. The CDR3 spells CASSLGGGTYEQYF. CDR3 sequence (DNA): TGCGCCAGCAGCTTGGGGGGCGGGACCTACGAGCAGTACTTC.

The V and J genes are TRBV25-1 and TRBJ1-6; D perhaps matches TRBD1 (6 bases). V lost 8 bases and J lost 1, with 6 bases in between. The germline V gene has CDR1 MGHDK and CDR2 SYGVNS. This CDR3 spans 13 amino acids. CDR3 protein: CASGQSYNSPLHF. For the CDR3, the DNA is TGTGCCAGCGGACAGTCCTATAATTCACCCCTCCACTTT. Variable domain in full (rest from reference TRBV25-1 and TRBJ1-6): EADIYQTPRYLVIGTGKKITLECSQTMGHDKMYWYQQDPGMELHLIHYSYGVNSTEKGDLSSESTVSRIRTEHFPLTLESARPSHTSQYLCASGQSYNSPLHFGNGTRLTVT.

The V and J genes are TRBV30 and TRBJ2-7, with D perhaps matching TRBD1 or TRBD2 (6 bases each). Per the germline V gene, CDR1 is GTSNPN and CDR2 is SVGIG (reference sequence). The CDR3 spans 12 residues. Trimming cost V 4 bases and J 3 bases, with 10 bases left between them. In DNA, the CDR3 is TGTGCCTGGAAACAGGGAGGCTACGAGCAGTACTTC. The encoded protein is CAWKQGGYEQYF. Drawing the rest from reference TRBV30 and TRBJ2-7, the complete variable domain is SQTIHQWPATLVQPVGSPLSLECTVEGTSNPNLYWYRQAAGRGLQLLFYSVGIGQISSEVPQNLSASRPQDRQFILSSKKLLLSDSGFYLCAWKQGGYEQYFGPGTRLTVT.

The chain couples TRBV9 to TRBJ1-2; no clear D gene. V lost 4 bases to trimming and J lost 1 base, with 11 bases between them. Germline assignment: CDR1 SGDLS and CDR2 YYNGEE. This CDR3 has 14 residues. CDR3 region: CASSLRTDNYGYTF. The CDR3, as DNA: TGTGCCAGCAGCCTACGGACGGATAACTATGGCTACACCTTC. Full variable domain (remainder filled in from reference TRBV9 and TRBJ1-2): DSGVTQTPKHLITATGQRVTLRCSPRSGDLSVYWYQQSLDQGLQFLIQYYNGEERAKGNILERFSAQQFPDLHSELNLSSLELGDSALYFCASSLRTDNYGYTFGSGTRLTVV.

This chain joins TRBV27 and TRBJ2-7, with 9 bases lining up with TRBD1. This CDR3 comprises 13 residues. With 6 bases clipped from V and 6 bases from J, the junction kept 6 bases outside the gene matches. Germline-derived CDR1 and CDR2 are MNHEY and SMNVEV (reference sequence). For the CDR3, the DNA is TGTGCCAGCAGGTGGACAGGGGAAGGCGAGCAGTACTTC. The encoded protein is CASRWTGEGEQYF.

Remarks on this clone: This CDR3 is also generated by other DNA sequences in the sample. The chain employs TRBV7-9 and TRBJ1-5; D gene unclear. V was shortened by 1 base and J by 0 bases, with 4 bases between the two germline ends. In germline, CDR1 is SEHNR, CDR2 FQNEAQ (reference sequence). The CDR3 has 14 amino acids. CDR3 DNA: TGTGCCAGCAGCTTAGGGTATAGCAATCAGCCCCAGCATTTT. The encoded protein is CASSLGYSNQPQHF.

This clone was found once. The chain has TRBV29-1 and TRBJ2-4; D may correspond to TRBD1 or TRBD2 (6 bases each). V lost 3 bases to trimming and J lost 7 bases, with 16 bases between them. The CDR3 extends over 14 amino acids. Germline assignment: CDR1 SQVTM and CDR2 ANQGSEA. The CDR3 loop reads CSVDGEDSSNIQYF. CDR3 DNA sequence: TGCAGCGTTGATGGGGAGGACAGTTCGAACATTCAGTACTTC. Combining the CDR3 with reference TRBV29-1 and TRBJ2-4 gives the whole variable domain SAVISQKPSRDICQRGTSLTIQCQVDSQVTMMFWYRQQPGQSLTLIATANQGSEATYESGFVIDKFPISRPNLTFSTLTVSNMSPEDSSIYLCSVDGEDSSNIQYFGAGTRLSVL.

V usage is TRBV29-1 and J usage is TRBJ2-7; no reliable D call. CDR1 and CDR2 from the germline V gene are SQVTM and ANQGSEA. The CDR3 runs to 11 residues. Deletions cut 0 bases from V and 5 bases from J, with 5 bases between. CDR3: CSVEDSHEQYF. CDR3 nucleotides: TGCAGCGTTGAAGATAGCCACGAGCAGTACTTC.